This T cell receptor beta chain was recorded in a study of T cell repertoires in ileal Crohn's disease. Whole-study results and caveats: Every patient over 26.8% clonality showed endoscopic recurrence.

Concerning this clone: Its antigen is unidentified.

The sample's time point: proximal margin of the surgical specimen (macroscopically non-inflamed). V was shortened by 2 bases and J by 5 bases, with 5 bases between the two germline ends. The CDR3 contains 12 residues. Germline V gene data show CDR1 as KGHSH and CDR2 as LQKENI. Assay used: immunoSEQ multiplex PCR; TCRdb lists only in-frame clones, some missing. The sample contains 2,500 to 3,500 clones, 69% of which appear only once. The chain has TRBV18 and TRBJ2-3, with D hard to call. The source material was ileal tissue. This TCR came from an adult with Crohn's disease. CDR3: CASSPGLDTQYF. The CDR3 DNA follows: TGTGCCAGCTCACCAGGGTTAGATACGCAGTATTTT.